What follows are 17 T cell receptor beta chains derived from one specimen sequenced in a study of T-cell reconstitution after alpha-beta-depleted transplantation in children. Unique molecular identifiers were used to barcode this TCRbeta library. TCRdb reprocessed the PCR reads via MiXCR and lists one record per CDR3 protein. The data contain around 210,000 distinct CDR3 sequences, approximately 6.3% of them singletons. Sequences were derived from PBMCs, sampled before TCRalphabeta/CD19-depleted stem cell transplant. These receptors were collected from a boy aged 2 to 10 with acute lymphoblastic leukemia, due to receive a stem cell transplant.

This chain connects TRBV6-1 to TRBJ2-3; D might be TRBD1 or TRBD2, each matching 5 bases. Trimming shortened V by 8 bases and J by 6 bases, and 15 bases separated the two germline ends. The CDR3 loop spans 13 amino acids. Germline CDR1 and CDR2: MNHNS and SASEGT. Here the CDR3 reads CASGDGTFDTQYF. The CDR3 region has the DNA TGTGCCAGCGGCGACGGGACCTTCGATACGCAGTATTTT.

Many counts were recorded for this clonotype. This CDR3 is CASSLEGYGYTF. The CDR3 DNA is TGTGCCAGCAGTCTAGAAGGGTATGGCTACACCTTC. The chain employs TRBV7-6 and TRBJ1-2; D unclear. The CDR3 contains 12 residues. Germline V CDR1 and CDR2: SGHVS, FNYEAQ. Trimming took 6 bases from V and 5 from J, leaving 10 bases between them.

This chain joins TRBV7-9 and TRBJ2-7; the match to TRBD2 covers 11 bases. Trimming took 7 bases from V and 6 from J; bases not matched to a gene: 8. The CDR3 runs 14 residues. The germline V gene has CDR1 SEHNR and CDR2 FQNEAQ (reference sequence). CDR3 protein: CASTLSGGALEQYF. Written as DNA, the CDR3 is TGTGCCAGCACCCTTAGCGGGGGGGCCCTCGAGCAGTACTTC. The variable domain in full, with the rest retrieved from reference TRBV7-9 and TRBJ2-7, is DTGVSQNPRHKITKRGQNVTFRCDPISEHNRLYWYRQTLGQGPEFLTYFQNEAQLEKSRLLSDRFSAERPKGSFSTLEIQRTEQGDSAMYLCASTLSGGALEQYFGPGTRLTVT.

This clonotype has ten or more counts. The chain couples TRBV20-1 to TRBJ2-1, with a weak D call TRBD2 (5 bases). Germline-derived CDR1 and CDR2 are DFQATT and SNEGSKA (reference sequence). Trimming pared 4 bases from V and 4 bases from J, leaving 11 bases between. This CDR3 contains 13 residues. The CDR3 DNA reads TGCAGTGCTAAGGTTGAGGGTTACAATGAGCAGTTCTTC. Translated: CSAKVEGYNEQFF.

This clonotype has only a few counts. The chain has TRBV11-2 and TRBJ2-1; D possibly corresponds to TRBD2 (6 bases). V lost 5 bases and J lost 8, with 22 bases in between. CDR1 and CDR2 (germline): SGHAT, FQNNGV. The CDR3 is 16 residues long. CDR3 nucleotide sequence: TGTGCCAGCAGCCCGACCGGGCGGGGCCGGTCCCATGAGCAGTTCTTC. It specifies CASSPTGRGRSHEQFF. Full variable domain (remainder filled in from reference TRBV11-2 and TRBJ2-1): EAGVAQSPRYKIIEKRQSVAFWCNPISGHATLYWYQQILGQGPKLLIQFQNNGVVDDSQLPKDRFSAERLKGVDSTLKIQPAKLEDSAVYLCASSPTGRGRSHEQFFGPGTRLTVL.

This clonotype was seen ten or more times. The chain recombines TRBV11-2 with TRBJ1-6; the D gene is possibly TRBD1 (6 bases). The CDR3 length is 16 residues. Trimming removed 1 base at V and 9 bases at J, with 16 bases between. Germline loops: CDR1 SGHAT, CDR2 FQNNGV. The CDR3 loop reads CASSLGGTGTSSPLHF. The CDR3 DNA sequence: TGTGCCAGCAGCTTAGGGGGTACAGGGACTAGTTCACCCCTCCACTTT.

This clonotype showed up many times. The genes are TRBV20-1 and TRBJ2-1, with TRBD2 identical over 11 bases. CDR3 length equals 16 residues. V trimming: 6 bases; J trimming: 4 bases; junction bases outside the gene matches: 11. Germline V CDR1 and CDR2: DFQATT, SNEGSKA (reference sequence). The CDR3 DNA is TGCAGTGCAAATTTCATCGGGACTAGCGGATACAATGAGCAGTTCTTC. It is translated as CSANFIGTSGYNEQFF.

This rearrangement joins TRBV6-2 or TRBV6-3 to TRBJ2-1, with D tentatively TRBD2 (5 bases). V was pared by 6 bases and J by 1 base, with 10 bases between. CDR1 and CDR2 from the germline V gene are MNHEY and SVGEGT. This CDR3 is 14 amino acids long. CDR3 nucleotides: TGTGCCAGCAGATTACTAGGGTCCTACAATGAGCAGTTCTTC. Translating it yields CASRLLGSYNEQFF.

This clonotype has a count of ten or more. This rearrangement joins TRBV2 to TRBJ2-3; 7 nucleotides align to TRBD1. CDR3 size: 15 residues. V lost 6 bases and J lost 0; bases outside the gene matches: 6. The germline V gene encodes CDR1 SNHLY and CDR2 FYNNEI. DNA of the CDR3: TGTGCCAGCAGCCCCGGGACAGATAGCACAGATACGCAGTATTTT. This encodes CASSPGTDSTDTQYF.

This clonotype was detected many times. The V gene is TRBV7-2, the J gene TRBJ2-7; 8 positions match TRBD2. This CDR3 is 16 amino acids long. V shed 1 base, J shed 5 bases, and the junction held 10 bases outside the gene matches. Germline CDR1 SGHTA, CDR2 FQGNSA. The CDR3 DNA reads TGTGCCAGCAGCTTAGGCTCCGGGGGGGGGATCAACGAGCAGTACTTC. Its protein product is CASSLGSGGGINEQYF.

The rearrangement links TRBV24-1 to TRBJ1-5, with TRBD1 matching over 8 bases. J lost 5 bases, V lost 4 bases, and 6 bases had no gene match. CDR1 and CDR2 (germline): KGHDR, SFDVKD. The CDR3 consists of 15 residues. The CDR3 DNA follows: TGTGCCACCAGTGACCCAACAGGGGGTGATCAGCCCCAGCATTTT. It encodes CATSDPTGGDQPQHF.

Only a few counts were recorded for this clonotype. This rearrangement joins TRBV5-1 to TRBJ2-6; D gene uncertain. The CDR3 contains 14 residues. Trimming took off 3 bases at V and 1 base at J, with 5 bases between the two ends. CDR1 is SGHRS and CDR2 is YFSETQ in the germline V gene. The CDR3 nucleotides are TGCGCCAGCAGCTCTGATTCTGGGGCCAACGTCCTGACTTTC. The encoded protein is CASSSDSGANVLTF.

This clonotype was counted only a few times. The chain combines TRBV3-1 with TRBJ1-5; no clear D gene. V dropped 0 bases and J dropped 4 bases, with 7 bases sitting between them. This CDR3 is built from 14 residues. Germline CDR1 LGHDT, CDR2 YNNKEL (reference sequence). CDR3 sequence reads: CASSQEAVNQPQHF. The CDR3 region has the DNA TGTGCCAGCAGCCAAGAGGCGGTGAATCAGCCCCAGCATTTT. The variable domain in full, completed from reference TRBV3-1 and TRBJ1-5, reads DTAVSQTPKYLVTQMGNDKSIKCEQNLGHDTMYWYKQDSKKFLKIMFSYNNKELIINETVPNRFSPKSPDKAHLNLHINSLELGDSAVYFCASSQEAVNQPQHFGDGTRLSIL.

This clonotype was observed a handful of times. The rearrangement joins TRBV5-1 to TRBJ1-2, with D perhaps TRBD1 (6 bases). Per germline, CDR1 SGHRS and CDR2 YFSETQ. The CDR3 has 15 residues. Trimming cost V 0 bases and J 6 bases, with 15 bases left between them. CDR3 sequence (DNA): TGCGCCAGCAGCTTGGCTGGGACACAGTGGGATGGCTACACCTTC. It specifies CASSLAGTQWDGYTF.

This clonotype was picked up many times. V gene TRBV29-1 combines with J gene TRBJ2-2; no clear D gene. The V and J ends lost 3 bases and 4 bases respectively, with 12 bases between them. Germline CDR1 is SQVTM and CDR2 is ANQGSEA. The CDR3 has 14 residues. The DNA for the CDR3 is TGCAGCGTTGATGATCAGACGGGCACCGGGGAGCTGTTTTTT. It specifies CSVDDQTGTGELFF.

Ten or more counts support this clonotype. The rearrangement uses TRBV5-6 and TRBJ2-3; D is uncertain. Germline CDR1 SGHDT, CDR2 YYEEEE. V was pared by 1 base and J by 3 bases, with 6 bases between. The CDR3 contains 13 residues. CDR3 region: CASSLPRTDTQYF. The CDR3 region has the DNA TGTGCCAGCAGCTTGCCCCGAACAGATACGCAGTATTTT. The entire variable domain, with the rest obtained from reference TRBV5-6 and TRBJ2-3, is as follows: DAGVTQSPTHLIKTRGQQVTLRCSPKSGHDTVSWYQQALGQGPQFIFQYYEEEERQRGNFPDRFSGHQFPNYSSELNVNALLLGDSALYLCASSLPRTDTQYFGPGTRLTVL.

This clonotype appeared many times. The J gene is TRBJ2-3, the V gene TRBV12-3 or TRBV12-4; D uncertain. V was clipped by 3 bases and J by 3 bases, with 10 bases between them. The CDR3 length is 14 residues. The CDR3 protein is CASSFWGGTDTQYF. In DNA, the CDR3 is TGTGCCAGCAGTTTCTGGGGTGGGACAGATACGCAGTATTTT.